The 22 T cell receptor beta chains reported below all come from one sample, sequenced in a study of blood T cell repertoires in COVID-19. Sequencing was performed with immunoSEQ multiplex PCR; in TCRdb, only in-frame clones are kept and a portion is missing. The table includes about 75,000 clones, roughly 91% detected once. Sequenced input: peripheral blood. These receptors were collected from a human donor in a cohort sampled during active COVID-19.

The chain joins TRBV14 to TRBJ1-4; D remains unclear. Trimming removed 4 bases at V and 7 bases at J, with 16 bases between. CDR1 is SGHDN, CDR2 FVKESK, per germline. This CDR3 comprises 15 residues. The CDR3 bases are TGTGCCAGCAGCCGCAATAGGGTGGCGGGTGAAAAACTGTTTTTT. It encodes CASSRNRVAGEKLFF. Combining the CDR3 with reference TRBV14 and TRBJ1-4 gives the whole variable domain EAGVTQFPSHSVIEKGQTVTLRCDPISGHDNLYWYRRVMGKEIKFLLHFVKESKQDESGMPNNRFLAERTGGTYSTLKVQPAELEDSGVYFCASSRNRVAGEKLFFGSGTQLSVL.

This clone was picked up one time. The chain links TRBV14 to TRBJ2-7; 10 positions agree with TRBD1. Germline V CDR1 and CDR2: SGHDN, FVKESK. J gave up 2 bases and V 3 bases, and 4 bases lay outside the gene matches. CDR3 size: 15 residues. The CDR3 DNA follows: TGTGCCAGCAGCCATAGAGGGACAGGGGCCTACGAGCAGTACTTC. Translating it yields CASSHRGTGAYEQYF.

This chain uses TRBV19 with TRBJ2-2; 9 nucleotides line up with TRBD1. V trimming: 3 bases; J trimming: 9 bases; junction bases outside the gene matches: 11. The CDR3 sequence is 16 residues long. Germline V gene data show CDR1 as LNHDA and CDR2 as SQIVND (reference sequence). CDR3 bases: TGTGCCAGTAGTATTTTTGGGACAGGGTTCGGTTGGGAGCTGTTTTTT. This codes for CASSIFGTGFGWELFF.

This chain connects TRBV19 to TRBJ1-5; TRBD1 matches 7 bases. Per the germline V gene, CDR1 is LNHDA and CDR2 is SQIVND (reference sequence). V lost 6 bases to trimming and J lost 3 bases; unmatched junction nucleotides: 2. The length of the CDR3 is 13 residues. Here the CDR3 DNA reads TGTGCCAGTAGGGACAGGATCAATCAGCCCCAGCATTTT. Its protein product is CASRDRINQPQHF. The variable domain in full, with the rest retrieved from reference TRBV19 and TRBJ1-5, is DGGITQSPKYLFRKEGQNVTLSCEQNLNHDAMYWYRQDPGQGLRLIYYSQIVNDFQKGDIAEGYSVSREKKESFPLTVTSAQKNPTAFYLCASRDRINQPQHFGDGTRLSIL.

The rearrangement links TRBV10-1 to TRBJ2-3; 9 bases line up with TRBD2. The ends lost 6 bases at V and 6 bases at J; junction bases unmatched: 13. This CDR3 contains 16 residues. Germline V gene lookup returns CDR1 WNHNN and CDR2 SYGVQD (reference sequence). Here the CDR3 reads CASSPIIAGGSDTQYF. The CDR3 nucleotides read TGCGCCAGCAGCCCCATCATTGCGGGAGGGTCGGATACGCAGTATTTT.

The chain carries TRBV3-1 (or the pseudogene TRBV3-2) and TRBJ1-1, with D perhaps matching TRBD1 (6 bases). CDR1 and CDR2 from the germline V gene are LGHDT and YNNKEL (reference sequence). With 1 base removed from V and 4 bases from J, the gap between germline ends came to 10 bases. This CDR3 has 14 residues. The CDR3 spells CASSQGGGLTEAFF. CDR3 DNA: TGTGCCAGCAGCCAAGGGGGGGGGCTCACTGAAGCTTTCTTT.

This chain links TRBV9 with TRBJ2-3; D is unclear. The germline V and J ends were trimmed by 4 bases and 2 bases, with 5 bases remaining between them. This CDR3 is 12 amino acids long. Germline V CDR1 and CDR2: SGDLS, YYNGEE. The CDR3 region is CASSLHTDTQYF. The CDR3 nucleotides read TGTGCCAGCAGCTTACACACAGATACGCAGTATTTT. The entire variable domain, with the rest obtained from reference TRBV9 and TRBJ2-3, is as follows: DSGVTQTPKHLITATGQRVTLRCSPRSGDLSVYWYQQSLDQGLQFLIQYYNGEERAKGNILERFSAQQFPDLHSELNLSSLELGDSALYFCASSLHTDTQYFGPGTRLTVL.

This sequence joins TRBV6-5 and TRBJ1-2; 11 nucleotides match TRBD1. CDR1 and CDR2 (germline): MNHEY, SVGAGI. CDR3 length equals 15 residues. Trimming took 7 bases from V and 2 from J; bases not matched to a gene: 6. The CDR3 bases are TGTGCCAGCAAACGAGGACAGGGGGCCAACTATGGCTACACCTTC. It encodes CASKRGQGANYGYTF.

CDR3 in amino acids: CASSPSFGGGTGRQPQHF. The CDR3 bases are TGTGCCAGCAGTCCTAGTTTCGGGGGGGGAACAGGGCGGCAGCCCCAGCATTTT. The chain uses TRBV28 and TRBJ1-5, with D possibly being TRBD1 (6 bases). The CDR3 is 18 amino acids. Germline V gene data show CDR1 as MDHEN and CDR2 as SYDVKM. Trimming removed 5 bases at V and 7 bases at J, with 27 bases between. Full variable domain (remainder filled in from reference TRBV28 and TRBJ1-5): DVKVTQSSRYLVKRTGEKVFLECVQDMDHENMFWYRQDPGLGLRLIYFSYDVKMKEKGDIPEGYSVSREKKERFSLILESASTNQTSMYLCASSPSFGGGTGRQPQHFGDGTRLSIL.

The chain employs TRBV3-1 (or the pseudogene TRBV3-2) and TRBJ2-7, with TRBD1 matching 7 bases. V shed 4 bases, J shed 0 bases, and the junction held 9 bases outside the gene matches. CDR3 length equals 16 residues. Looked up from germline, CDR1 is LGHDT and CDR2 is YNNKEL (reference sequence). CDR3 bases: TGTGCCAGCAGCCGACAGGGAACAGGAAGCTCCTACGAGCAGTACTTC. Protein sequence: CASSRQGTGSSYEQYF.

This chain connects TRBV27 to TRBJ1-2, with D maybe TRBD1 (6 bases). Germline CDR1 is MNHEY and CDR2 is SMNVEV (reference sequence). V lost 1 base and J 8 bases, leaving 11 bases between the germline ends. The CDR3 is made up of 13 amino acids. As DNA, the CDR3 is TGTGCCAGCAGTTTATTAGGGGGAAACGGCTACACCTTC. Its translation is CASSLLGGNGYTF.

This chain links TRBV27 with TRBJ1-6, with 7 bases identical to TRBD1. Germline trimming cut 7 bases from V and 6 bases from J; bases unmatched to any gene: 9. CDR1 MNHEY and CDR2 SMNVEV come from the germline V gene (reference sequence). This CDR3 is built from 15 residues. This CDR3 reads CASTIAGTANSPLHF. The CDR3 DNA reads TGTGCCAGCACTATCGCTGGGACAGCTAATTCACCCCTCCACTTT.

The V gene is TRBV7-2, the J gene TRBJ1-5, with 9 positions matching TRBD1. The germline V gene encodes CDR1 SGHTA and CDR2 FQGNSA. After removal of 7 bases from V and 7 bases from J, the junction contained 11 bases not matched to a gene. This CDR3 comprises 15 residues. Here the CDR3 reads CASTDNTGGGQPQHF. CDR3 DNA sequence: TGTGCCAGCACCGATAATACAGGGGGCGGACAGCCCCAGCATTTT. The full variable domain, rest sourced from reference TRBV7-2 and TRBJ1-5, is GAGVSQSPSNKVTEKGKDVELRCDPISGHTALYWYRQSLGQGLEFLIYFQGNSAPDKSGLPSDRFSAERTGGSVSTLTIQRTQQEDSAVYLCASTDNTGGGQPQHFGDGTRLSIL.

The V call is TRBV20-1, the J call TRBJ1-1; tentative D call: TRBD1 (5 bases). The CDR3 spans 11 residues. Trimming stripped 6 bases from V and 4 bases from J, with 9 bases between. CDR1 is DFQATT, CDR2 SNEGSKA, per germline (reference sequence). CDR3 DNA: TGCAGTGCAACAGACAGCACTGAAGCTTTCTTT. It encodes CSATDSTEAFF.

The rearrangement uses TRBV2 and TRBJ2-1; possibly TRBD2 for D (5 bases). The CDR3 contains 14 residues. The germline V gene has CDR1 SNHLY and CDR2 FYNNEI. V was cut by 2 bases and J by 2 bases, with 7 bases left in between. The CDR3 sequence: CASSELAAYNEQFF. CDR3 sequence (DNA): TGTGCCAGCAGTGAACTAGCAGCCTACAATGAGCAGTTCTTC.

The gene calls are TRBV25-1 and TRBJ2-1; D not certain. CDR1 MGHDK and CDR2 SYGVNS come from the germline V gene. This CDR3 is 14 amino acids long. Trimming removed 4 bases at V and 6 bases at J, with 13 bases between. CDR3: CASSGAGQVNEQFF. For the CDR3, the DNA is TGTGCCAGCAGTGGGGCTGGGCAGGTCAATGAGCAGTTCTTC.

This sequence joins TRBV25-1 and TRBJ1-1; TRBD1 matches 8 bases. The CDR3 extends over 16 amino acids. Trimming at V came to 5 bases and at J to 3 bases, leaving 11 bases not matched to a gene. The germline CDR1 and CDR2 sequences are MGHDK and SYGVNS. The CDR3 bases are TGTGCCAGCAGTCCCAAAGTCAGGGGGCCGTACACTGAAGCTTTCTTT. Its protein product is CASSPKVRGPYTEAFF.

The V call is TRBV7-9, the J call TRBJ2-4; D possibly corresponds to TRBD2 (6 bases). Trimming cost V 6 bases and J 8 bases, with 20 bases left between them. The CDR3 has 15 amino acids. Germline V gene data show CDR1 as SEHNR and CDR2 as FQNEAQ (reference sequence). The DNA for the CDR3 is TGTGCCAGCAGGCCCCAGGCGGCGGGGCGGGACATTCAGTACTTC. Translation: CASRPQAAGRDIQYF. Drawing the rest from reference TRBV7-9 and TRBJ2-4, the complete variable domain is DTGVSQNPRHKITKRGQNVTFRCDPISEHNRLYWYRQTLGQGPEFLTYFQNEAQLEKSRLLSDRFSAERPKGSFSTLEIQRTEQGDSAMYLCASRPQAAGRDIQYFGAGTRLSVL.

This chain joins TRBV5-1 and TRBJ2-7; D call uncertain. This CDR3 spans 15 amino acids. The V gene's germline CDR1 is SGHRS and CDR2 YFSETQ. Between the trimmed V and J ends, which lost 0 bases and 0 bases, there was a span of 10 bases. CDR3 loop: CASSLAWSSSYEQYF. CDR3 nucleotide sequence: TGCGCCAGCAGCTTGGCATGGAGTTCCTCCTACGAGCAGTACTTC. The full variable domain, its missing parts supplied by reference TRBV5-1 and TRBJ2-7, is KAGVTQTPRYLIKTRGQQVTLSCSPISGHRSVSWYQQTPGQGLQFLFEYFSETQRNKGNFPGRFSGRQFSNSRSEMNVSTLELGDSALYLCASSLAWSSSYEQYFGPGTRLTVT.

The J gene is TRBJ2-7, the V gene TRBV5-6; TRBD2 matches at 10 bases. V was clipped by 0 bases and J by 3 bases; unmatched bases: 0. This CDR3 spans 14 amino acids. Germline CDR1 SGHDT, CDR2 YYEEEE. The CDR3 DNA reads as TGTGCCAGCAGCTTGGCTAGCGGGAGCTACGAGCAGTACTTC. The encoded protein is CASSLASGSYEQYF.

The table lists this clone with a few counts. The genes are TRBV5-1 and TRBJ2-5, with 8 positions matching TRBD1. V gave up 4 bases and J gave up 3 bases; unmatched junction bases: 26. The length of the CDR3 is 21 residues. Per germline, CDR1 SGHRS and CDR2 YFSETQ. The CDR3 protein is CASSPGSGTLWGQVAEETQYF. The CDR3 DNA follows: TGCGCCAGCAGCCCCGGTTCCGGAACATTGTGGGGACAGGTTGCGGAAGAGACCCAGTACTTC.

The V call is TRBV24-1, the J call TRBJ2-3; a weak D match, TRBD1 (6 bases). V lost 9 bases, J lost 3 bases, and 18 bases lay in between. Germline CDR1 and CDR2: KGHDR and SFDVKD. This CDR3 is 15 amino acids long. As DNA, the CDR3 is TGTGCCACCTCCCAGTTGGGGGCGCGAACAGATACGCAGTATTTT. Translating it yields CATSQLGARTDTQYF.